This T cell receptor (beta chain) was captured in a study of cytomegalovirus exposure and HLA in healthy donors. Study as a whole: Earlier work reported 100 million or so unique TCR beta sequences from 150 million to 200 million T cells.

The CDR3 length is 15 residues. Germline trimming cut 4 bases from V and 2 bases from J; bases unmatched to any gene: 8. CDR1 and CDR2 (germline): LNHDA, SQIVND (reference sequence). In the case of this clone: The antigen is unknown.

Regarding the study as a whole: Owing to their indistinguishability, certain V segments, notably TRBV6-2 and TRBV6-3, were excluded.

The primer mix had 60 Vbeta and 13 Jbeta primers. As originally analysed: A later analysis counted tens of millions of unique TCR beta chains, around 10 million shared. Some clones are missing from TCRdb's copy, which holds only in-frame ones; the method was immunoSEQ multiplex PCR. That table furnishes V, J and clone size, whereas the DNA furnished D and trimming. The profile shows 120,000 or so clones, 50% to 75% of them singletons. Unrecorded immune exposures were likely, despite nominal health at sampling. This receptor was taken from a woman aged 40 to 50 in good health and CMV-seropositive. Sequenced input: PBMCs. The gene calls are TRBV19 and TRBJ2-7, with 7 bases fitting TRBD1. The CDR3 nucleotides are TGTGCCAGTAGTACCGGGACAGCTTACCCCTACGAGCAGTACTTC. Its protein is CASSTGTAYPYEQYF.